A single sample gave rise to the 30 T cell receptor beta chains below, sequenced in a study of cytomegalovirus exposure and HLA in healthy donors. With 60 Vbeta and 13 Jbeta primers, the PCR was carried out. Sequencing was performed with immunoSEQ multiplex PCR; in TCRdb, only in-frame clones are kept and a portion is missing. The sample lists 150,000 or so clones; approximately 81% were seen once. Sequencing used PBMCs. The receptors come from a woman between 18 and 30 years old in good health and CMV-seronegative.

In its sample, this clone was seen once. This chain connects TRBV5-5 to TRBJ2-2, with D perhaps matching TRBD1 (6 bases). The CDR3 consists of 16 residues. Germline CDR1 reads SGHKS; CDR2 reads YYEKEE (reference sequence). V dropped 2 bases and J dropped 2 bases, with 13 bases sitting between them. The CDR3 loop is CASSFLGQTNTGELFF. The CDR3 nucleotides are TGTGCCAGCAGCTTTCTAGGACAGACTAACACCGGGGAGCTGTTTTTT.

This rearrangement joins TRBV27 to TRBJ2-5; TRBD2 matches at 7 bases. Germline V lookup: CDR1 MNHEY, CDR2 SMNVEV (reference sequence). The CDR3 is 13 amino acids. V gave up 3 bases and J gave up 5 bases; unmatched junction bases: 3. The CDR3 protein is CASSFWRGETQYF. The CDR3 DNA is TGTGCCAGCAGTTTTTGGCGGGGGGAGACCCAGTACTTC.

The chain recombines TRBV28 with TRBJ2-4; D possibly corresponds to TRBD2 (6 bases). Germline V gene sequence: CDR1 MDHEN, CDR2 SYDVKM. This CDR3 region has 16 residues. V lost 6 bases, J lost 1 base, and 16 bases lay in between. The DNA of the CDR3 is TGTGCCAGCAGCCCCGGACTACCTGATGCCAAAAACATTCAGTACTTC. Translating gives CASSPGLPDAKNIQYF. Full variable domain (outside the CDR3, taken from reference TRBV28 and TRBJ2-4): DVKVTQSSRYLVKRTGEKVFLECVQDMDHENMFWYRQDPGLGLRLIYFSYDVKMKEKGDIPEGYSVSREKKERFSLILESASTNQTSMYLCASSPGLPDAKNIQYFGAGTRLSVL.

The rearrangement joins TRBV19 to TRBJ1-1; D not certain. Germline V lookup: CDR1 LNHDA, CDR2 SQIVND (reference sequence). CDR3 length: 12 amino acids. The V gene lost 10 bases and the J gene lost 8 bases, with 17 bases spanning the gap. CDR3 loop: CATTSRLEEAFF. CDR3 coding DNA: TGTGCCACTACCTCGAGACTAGAAGAAGCTTTCTTT.

The CDR3 sequence: CASSIGAGGAEEQYF. The CDR3 DNA reads TGTGCCAGCAGCATAGGGGCAGGGGGCGCAGAAGAGCAGTACTTC. The rearrangement uses TRBV6-1 and TRBJ2-5, with 8 bases identical to TRBD1. The CDR3 extends over 15 amino acids. The germline gives CDR1 MNHNS, CDR2 SASEGT. V was pared by 6 bases and J by 11 bases, with 17 bases of the junction left unmatched.

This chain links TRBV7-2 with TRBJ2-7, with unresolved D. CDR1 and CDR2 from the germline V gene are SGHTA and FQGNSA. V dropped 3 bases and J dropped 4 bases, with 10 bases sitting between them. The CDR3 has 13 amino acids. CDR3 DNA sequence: TGTGCCAGCAGCTTCCGGGTCCTTTACGAGCAGTACTTC. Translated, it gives CASSFRVLYEQYF.

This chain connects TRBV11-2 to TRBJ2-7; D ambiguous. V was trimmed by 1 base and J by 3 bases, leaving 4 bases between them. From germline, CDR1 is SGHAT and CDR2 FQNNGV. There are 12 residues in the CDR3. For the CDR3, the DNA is TGTGCCAGCAGCTTAGTAGACTACGAGCAGTACTTC. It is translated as CASSLVDYEQYF.

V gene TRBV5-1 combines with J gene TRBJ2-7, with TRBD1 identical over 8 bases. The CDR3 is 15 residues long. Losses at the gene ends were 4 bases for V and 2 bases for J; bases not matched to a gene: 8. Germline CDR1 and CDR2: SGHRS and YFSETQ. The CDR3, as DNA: TGCGCCAGCAGCCTCAGGGGGCGAACGACCTACGAGCAGTACTTC. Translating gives CASSLRGRTTYEQYF.

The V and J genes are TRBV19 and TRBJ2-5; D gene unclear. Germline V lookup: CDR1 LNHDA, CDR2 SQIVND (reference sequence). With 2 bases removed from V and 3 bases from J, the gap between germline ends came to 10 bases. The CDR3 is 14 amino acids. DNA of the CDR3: TGTGCCAGTAGTATACCAGGCCTGGAAGAGACCCAGTACTTC. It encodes CASSIPGLEETQYF. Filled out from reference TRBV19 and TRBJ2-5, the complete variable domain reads DGGITQSPKYLFRKEGQNVTLSCEQNLNHDAMYWYRQDPGQGLRLIYYSQIVNDFQKGDIAEGYSVSREKKESFPLTVTSAQKNPTAFYLCASSIPGLEETQYFGPGTRLLVL.

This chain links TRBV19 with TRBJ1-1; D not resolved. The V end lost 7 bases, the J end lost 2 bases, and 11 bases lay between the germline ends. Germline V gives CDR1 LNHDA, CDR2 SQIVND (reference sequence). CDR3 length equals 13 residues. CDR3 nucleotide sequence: TGTGCCAGTAAAGTTCGGGAAAACACTGAAGCTTTCTTT. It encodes CASKVRENTEAFF.

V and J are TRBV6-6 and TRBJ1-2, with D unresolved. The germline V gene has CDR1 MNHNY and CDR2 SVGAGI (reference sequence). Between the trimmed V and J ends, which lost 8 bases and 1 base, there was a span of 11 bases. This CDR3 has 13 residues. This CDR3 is CASRPQVNYGYTF. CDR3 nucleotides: TGTGCCAGCCGACCCCAGGTTAACTATGGCTACACCTTC.

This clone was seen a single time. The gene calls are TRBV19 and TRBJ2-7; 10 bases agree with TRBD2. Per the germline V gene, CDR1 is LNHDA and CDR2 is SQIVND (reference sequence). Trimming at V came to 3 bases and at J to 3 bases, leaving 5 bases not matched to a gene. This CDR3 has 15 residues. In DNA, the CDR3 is TGTGCCAGTAGTATCTCTAGCGGGAGCCTCTACGAGCAGTACTTC. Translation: CASSISSGSLYEQYF.

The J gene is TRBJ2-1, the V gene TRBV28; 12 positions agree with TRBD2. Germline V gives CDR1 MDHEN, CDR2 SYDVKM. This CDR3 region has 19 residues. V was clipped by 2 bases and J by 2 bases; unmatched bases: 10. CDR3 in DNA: TGTGCCAGCAGTTTAGGGCTAGCGGGAGGGCCTTTAACCTACAATGAGCAGTTCTTC. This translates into CASSLGLAGGPLTYNEQFF.

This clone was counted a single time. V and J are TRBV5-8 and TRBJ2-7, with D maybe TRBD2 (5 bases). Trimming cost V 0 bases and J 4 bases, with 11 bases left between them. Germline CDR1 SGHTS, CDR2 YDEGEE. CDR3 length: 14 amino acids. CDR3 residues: CASSLGVPGYEQYF. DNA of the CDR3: TGTGCCAGCAGCTTGGGGGTCCCGGGGTACGAGCAGTACTTC.

The CDR3 nucleotides read TGTGCCAGCAGCTTAGTGGGACAGGTAGGAGATACGCAGTATTTT. Its translation is CASSLVGQVGDTQYF. The chain employs TRBV11-3 and TRBJ2-3; TRBD1 matches at 8 bases. The V gene's germline CDR1 is SGHNT and CDR2 YENEEA. The CDR3 covers 15 residues. Unmatched junction bases numbered 5, after V lost 1 base and J lost 5 bases.

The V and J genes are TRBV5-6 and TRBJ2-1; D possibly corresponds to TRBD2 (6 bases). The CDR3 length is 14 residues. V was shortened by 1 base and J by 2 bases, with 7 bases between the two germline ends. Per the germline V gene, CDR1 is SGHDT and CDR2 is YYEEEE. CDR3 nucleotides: TGTGCCAGCAGCTTGCCGGGAGCCTACAATGAGCAGTTCTTC. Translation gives CASSLPGAYNEQFF. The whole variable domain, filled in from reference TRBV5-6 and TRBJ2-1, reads DAGVTQSPTHLIKTRGQQVTLRCSPKSGHDTVSWYQQALGQGPQFIFQYYEEEERQRGNFPDRFSGHQFPNYSSELNVNALLLGDSALYLCASSLPGAYNEQFFGPGTRLTVL.

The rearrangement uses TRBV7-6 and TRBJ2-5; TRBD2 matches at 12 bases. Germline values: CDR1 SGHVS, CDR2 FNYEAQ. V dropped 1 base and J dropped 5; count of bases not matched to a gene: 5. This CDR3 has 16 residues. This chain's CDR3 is CASSLGTSGIVETQYF. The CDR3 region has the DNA TGTGCCAGCAGCTTAGGGACTAGCGGGATCGTGGAGACCCAGTACTTC.

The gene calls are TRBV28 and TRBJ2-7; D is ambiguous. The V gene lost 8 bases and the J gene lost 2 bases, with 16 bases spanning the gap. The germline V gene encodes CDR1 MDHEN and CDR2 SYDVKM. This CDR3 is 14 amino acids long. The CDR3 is CASSTSRVTYEQYF. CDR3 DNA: TGTGCCAGCTCCACGAGCCGGGTAACCTACGAGCAGTACTTC. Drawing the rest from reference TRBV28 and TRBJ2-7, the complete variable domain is DVKVTQSSRYLVKRTGEKVFLECVQDMDHENMFWYRQDPGLGLRLIYFSYDVKMKEKGDIPEGYSVSREKKERFSLILESASTNQTSMYLCASSTSRVTYEQYFGPGTRLTVT.

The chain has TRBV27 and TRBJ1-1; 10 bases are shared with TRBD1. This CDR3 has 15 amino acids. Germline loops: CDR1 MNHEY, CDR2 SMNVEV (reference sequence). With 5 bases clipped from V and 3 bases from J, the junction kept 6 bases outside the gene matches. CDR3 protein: CASSPLTGGHTEAFF. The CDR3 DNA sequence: TGTGCCAGCAGTCCCCTGACAGGGGGCCACACTGAAGCTTTCTTT.

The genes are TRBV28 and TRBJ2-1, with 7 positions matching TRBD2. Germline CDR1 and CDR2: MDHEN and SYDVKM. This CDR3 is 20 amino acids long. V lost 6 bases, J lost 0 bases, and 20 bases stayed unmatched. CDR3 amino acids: CASRPWGSPSGGSSYNEQFF. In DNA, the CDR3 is TGTGCCAGCAGACCCTGGGGCAGCCCTAGCGGAGGGAGCTCCTACAATGAGCAGTTCTTC.

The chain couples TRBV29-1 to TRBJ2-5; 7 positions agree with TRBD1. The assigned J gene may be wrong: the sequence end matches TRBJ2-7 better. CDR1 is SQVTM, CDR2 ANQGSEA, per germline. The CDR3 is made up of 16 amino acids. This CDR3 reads CSARQGISPNSYEQYF. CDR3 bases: TGCAGCGCAAGACAGGGTATTTCCCCAAACAGCTACGAGCAGTACTTC.

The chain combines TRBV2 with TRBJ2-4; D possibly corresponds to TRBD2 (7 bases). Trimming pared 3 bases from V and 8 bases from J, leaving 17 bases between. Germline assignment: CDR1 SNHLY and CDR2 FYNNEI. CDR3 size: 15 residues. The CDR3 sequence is CASSEGGGGTYIQYF. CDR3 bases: TGTGCCAGCAGTGAGGGAGGGGGGGGTACGTACATTCAGTACTTC.

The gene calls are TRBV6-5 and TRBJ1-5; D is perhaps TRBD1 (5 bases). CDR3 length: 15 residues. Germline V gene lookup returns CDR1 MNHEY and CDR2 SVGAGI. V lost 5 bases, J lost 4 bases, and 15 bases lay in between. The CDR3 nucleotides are TGTGCCAGCAGTCGGCGGGGGACTACAAATCAGCCCCAGCATTTT. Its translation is CASSRRGTTNQPQHF.

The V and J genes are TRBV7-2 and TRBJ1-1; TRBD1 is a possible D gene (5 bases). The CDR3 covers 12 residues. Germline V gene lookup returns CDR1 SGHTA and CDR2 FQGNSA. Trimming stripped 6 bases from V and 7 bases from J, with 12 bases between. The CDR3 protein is CASRVQASEAFF. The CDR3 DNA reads TGTGCCAGCAGAGTACAGGCGAGTGAAGCTTTCTTT.

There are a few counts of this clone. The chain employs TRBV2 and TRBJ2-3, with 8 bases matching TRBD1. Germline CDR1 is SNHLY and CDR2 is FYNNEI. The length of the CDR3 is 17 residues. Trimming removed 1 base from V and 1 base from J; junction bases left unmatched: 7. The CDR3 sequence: CASSEGKLDRGTDTQYF. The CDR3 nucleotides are TGTGCCAGCAGTGAAGGAAAGTTGGACAGGGGCACAGATACGCAGTATTTT.

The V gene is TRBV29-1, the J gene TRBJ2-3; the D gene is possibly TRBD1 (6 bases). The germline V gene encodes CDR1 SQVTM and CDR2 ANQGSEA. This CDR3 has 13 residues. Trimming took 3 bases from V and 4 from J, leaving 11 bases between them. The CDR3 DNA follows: TGCAGCGTTGATTTGGACAGTCCAGATACGCAGTATTTT. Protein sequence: CSVDLDSPDTQYF.

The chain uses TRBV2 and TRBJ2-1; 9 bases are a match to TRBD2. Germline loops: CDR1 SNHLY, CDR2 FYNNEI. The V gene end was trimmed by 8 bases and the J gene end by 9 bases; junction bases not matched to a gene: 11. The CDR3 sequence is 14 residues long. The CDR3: CASGLAGEWGEQFF. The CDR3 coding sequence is TGTGCCAGCGGGTTAGCGGGAGAGTGGGGTGAGCAGTTCTTC.

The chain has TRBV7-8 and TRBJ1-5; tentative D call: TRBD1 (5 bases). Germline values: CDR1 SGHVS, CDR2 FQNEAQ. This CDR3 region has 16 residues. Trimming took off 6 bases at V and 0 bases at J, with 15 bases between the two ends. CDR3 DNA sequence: TGTGCCAGCAGTTCTAACGACAGAATTAGCAATCAGCCCCAGCATTTT. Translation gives CASSSNDRISNQPQHF.

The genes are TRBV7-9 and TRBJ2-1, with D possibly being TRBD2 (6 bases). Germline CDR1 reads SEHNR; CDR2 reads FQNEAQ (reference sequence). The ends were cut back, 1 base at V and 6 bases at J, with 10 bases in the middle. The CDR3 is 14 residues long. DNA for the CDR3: TGTGCCAGCAGCTTAGTTGGCGGGATCAATGAGCAGTTCTTC. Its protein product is CASSLVGGINEQFF.

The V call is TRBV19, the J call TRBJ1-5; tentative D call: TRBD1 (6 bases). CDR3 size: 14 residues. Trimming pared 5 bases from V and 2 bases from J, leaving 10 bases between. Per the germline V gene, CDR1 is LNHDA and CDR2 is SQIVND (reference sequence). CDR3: CASSLQGGNQPQHF. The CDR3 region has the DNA TGTGCCAGTAGTTTACAGGGAGGCAATCAGCCCCAGCATTTT.